This TCR beta chain appears in the sequencing data of a study of blood T cell repertoires in COVID-19. Study summary: The analysed material was cDNA or gDNA that came from T cells, B-cell-depleted T cells, or PBMCs.

Authors' data handling: Estimation of nucleated cell counts was performed using reference gene primer amplification. Method: immunoSEQ multiplex PCR; TCRdb's copy keeps in-frame clones and lacks some. The V and J calls and the clone size are those of that table, but D and trimming were determined from the DNA. The repertoire includes some 44,000 clones, around 93% of them detected once, and around 12% sits in the top ten. Germline V CDR1 and CDR2: SGHNT, YYREEE (reference sequence). This CDR3 has 13 amino acids. V was trimmed by 5 bases and J by 3 bases, leaving 11 bases between them. The sample comprised peripheral blood. The receptor comes from a human donor in a cohort sampled during active COVID-19. The V call is TRBV5-4, the J call TRBJ1-2; D call uncertain. The CDR3 nucleotides read TGTGCCAGCAGGACGGAGGTAGACTATGGCTACACCTTC. This codes for CASRTEVDYGYTF. Complete variable domain (other parts from reference TRBV5-4 and TRBJ1-2): ETGVTQSPTHLIKTRGQQVTLRCSSQSGHNTVSWYQQALGQGPQFIFQYYREEENGRGNFPPRFSGLQFPNYSSELNVNALELDDSALYLCASRTEVDYGYTFGSGTRLTVV.